The entry below describes one T cell receptor beta chain. The sample comes from a study of blood T cell repertoires in COVID-19. Turning to the study itself: The study drew acute and convalescent COVID-19 samples from the United States, Italy and Spain. Sample material is recorded as cDNA or gDNA derived from T cells, B-cell-depleted T cells, or PBMCs.

The V end lost 3 bases, the J end lost 5 bases, and 10 bases lay between the germline ends. The CDR3 extends over 12 amino acids. Per germline, CDR1 DFQATT and CDR2 SNEGSKA (reference sequence). Authors' methods: For nucleated cells, counts were estimated from reference gene primer amplification. Repertoires were generated with immunoSEQ multiplex PCR, while TCRdb's copy carries only in-frame clones and drops some. From that table come the V and J calls and clone size; the DNA was used to work out D and trimming. The sample has more than 85,000 clones; about 80% are singletons. Sequenced: peripheral blood. This rearrangement joins TRBV20-1 to TRBJ2-5; TRBD2 might be the D (5 bases). This TCR derives from a woman older than 75 with acute or convalescent COVID-19. The CDR3 loop reads CSASRGSETQYF. The CDR3 DNA is TGCAGTGCTAGTCGAGGGAGCGAGACCCAGTACTTC.